The 32 T cell receptor beta chains presented below share a single source sample, sequenced in a study of blood T cell repertoires in COVID-19. TCRdb keeps only in-frame clones here, not all; method: immunoSEQ multiplex PCR. This sample has approximately 150,000 clones, with roughly 87% found just once. The sample was peripheral blood. These receptors originate from a woman aged 45-65 years with acute or convalescent COVID-19.

This chain links TRBV10-2 with TRBJ2-5, with D perhaps TRBD1 (5 bases). CDR1 and CDR2 from the germline V gene are WSHSY and SAAADI. The CDR3 is 11 amino acids. Trimming shortened V by 7 bases and J by 5 bases, and 8 bases separated the two germline ends. DNA for the CDR3: TGCGCCAGCATGAGACAGGAGACCCAGTACTTC. It translates to CASMRQETQYF.

The chain joins TRBV7-2 to TRBJ1-2, with unresolved D. Trimming removed 4 bases at V and 5 bases at J, with 11 bases between. CDR1 is SGHTA, CDR2 FQGNSA, per germline. The CDR3 covers 13 residues. In DNA form, the CDR3 reads TGTGCCAGCAGCTCTCAGGTACCATATGGCTACACCTTC. Translating it yields CASSSQVPYGYTF.

With respect to this clone: Possible read error: a much larger clone is one base away. This sample also contains other DNA sequences that code for the same CDR3. V and J are TRBV7-9 and TRBJ1-2; a possible D gene is TRBD1 (5 bases). CDR3 length: 14 amino acids. V was trimmed by 1 base and J by 2 bases, leaving 8 bases between them. Germline CDR1 reads SEHNR; CDR2 reads FQNEAQ (reference sequence). CDR3 sequence (DNA): TGTGCCAGCAGCTTAGGGCAGGGCAACTATGGCTACACCTTC. As protein: CASSLGQGNYGYTF. Looking up the rest from reference TRBV7-9 and TRBJ1-2 gives the full variable domain: DTGVSQNPRHKITKRGQNVTFRCDPISEHNRLYWYRQTLGQGPEFLTYFQNEAQLEKSRLLSDRFSAERPKGSFSTLEIQRTEQGDSAMYLCASSLGQGNYGYTFGSGTRLTVV.

The chain joins TRBV29-1 to TRBJ2-3; 8 nucleotides agree with TRBD1. The CDR3 totals 14 residues. CDR1 is SQVTM and CDR2 is ANQGSEA in the germline V gene. Here the CDR3 reads CSTLAGGFTDTQYF. In nucleotides, the CDR3 is TGCAGTACCTTGGCAGGGGGCTTCACAGATACGCAGTATTTT.

The chain joins TRBV7-9 to TRBJ1-2, with D tentatively TRBD1 (6 bases). Trimming took 4 bases from V and 7 from J, leaving 19 bases between them. Germline V lookup: CDR1 SEHNR, CDR2 FQNEAQ (reference sequence). The CDR3 is 15 amino acids. The CDR3 DNA reads TGTGCCAGCAGCTCCTCGGGGGGCCTCCCTCGTGGCTACACCTTC. It encodes CASSSSGGLPRGYTF.

The chain carries TRBV2 and TRBJ2-7, with 15 bases matching TRBD2. J lost 7 bases, V lost 6 bases, and 10 bases had no gene match. Germline CDR1 SNHLY, CDR2 FYNNEI. The length of the CDR3 is 16 residues. In nucleotides, the CDR3 is TGTGCCAGCAGCCCCGGACTAGCGGGGGGGCAGGGTGAGCAGTACTTC. Encoded protein: CASSPGLAGGQGEQYF.

This clone was found once. V usage is TRBV30 and J usage is TRBJ2-7, with D tentatively TRBD1 (6 bases). Trimming removed 2 bases at V and 7 bases at J, with 18 bases between. CDR3 length: 14 residues. Germline CDR1 and CDR2: GTSNPN and SVGIG (reference sequence). The CDR3 loop reads CAWSPNWDTREQYF. CDR3 nucleotide sequence: TGTGCCTGGAGTCCGAACTGGGACACGAGGGAGCAGTACTTC. The full variable domain, in which reference TRBV30 and TRBJ2-7 provide the parts outside the CDR3, is SQTIHQWPATLVQPVGSPLSLECTVEGTSNPNLYWYRQAAGRGLQLLFYSVGIGQISSEVPQNLSASRPQDRQFILSSKKLLLSDSGFYLCAWSPNWDTREQYFGPGTRLTVT.

The chain is built from TRBV5-1 and TRBJ1-4, with no clear D. The CDR3 has 15 residues. Per germline, CDR1 SGHRS and CDR2 YFSETQ. With 1 base removed from V and 3 bases from J, the gap between germline ends came to 10 bases. The CDR3 loop is CASSLSGSANEKLFF. The CDR3 nucleotides are TGCGCCAGCAGCTTGTCGGGGTCAGCTAATGAAAAACTGTTTTTT.

This sequence joins TRBV5-1 and TRBJ2-3; D is possibly TRBD2 (5 bases). CDR3 size: 14 residues. Looked up from germline, CDR1 is SGHRS and CDR2 is YFSETQ. The V end lost 3 bases, the J end lost 5 bases, and 13 bases lay between the germline ends. The CDR3 spells CASSWLGSGDTQYF. The CDR3 DNA follows: TGCGCCAGCAGCTGGTTAGGGAGTGGAGATACGCAGTATTTT.

This sequence joins TRBV7-9 and TRBJ1-3; the D is unclear. The germline gives CDR1 SEHNR, CDR2 FQNEAQ (reference sequence). V gave up 5 bases and J gave up 0 bases, with 11 bases separating them. This CDR3 is built from 15 residues. This CDR3 is CASSRQSFSGNTIYF. In DNA form, the CDR3 reads TGTGCCAGCAGCCGACAAAGCTTCTCTGGAAACACCATATATTTT.

CDR3 residues: CASSLGGEGYNEQFF. CDR3 in DNA: TGTGCCAGCAGCTTAGGTGGAGAGGGATACAATGAGCAGTTCTTC. The chain joins TRBV11-2 to TRBJ2-1, with a weak D call TRBD2 (5 bases). The CDR3 covers 15 residues. Looked up from germline, CDR1 is SGHAT and CDR2 is FQNNGV. The germline V and J ends were trimmed by 1 base and 4 bases, with 11 bases remaining between them.

The chain recombines TRBV24-1 with TRBJ2-7; 7 nucleotides agree with TRBD2. CDR1 is KGHDR and CDR2 is SFDVKD in the germline V gene. With 6 bases clipped from V and 5 bases from J, the junction kept 9 bases outside the gene matches. CDR3 length: 14 residues. CDR3 sequence (DNA): TGTGCCACCAGTCCAGGGCGGGAGCCAAACGAGCAGTACTTC. Amino acid sequence: CATSPGREPNEQYF.

CDR3 protein: CASRRRMTGMNSPLHF. CDR3 bases: TGTGCCAGCAGACGACGTATGACAGGGATGAATTCACCCCTCCACTTT. The genes are TRBV28 and TRBJ1-6, with 7 bases fitting TRBD1. J lost 7 bases, V lost 6 bases, and 12 bases had no gene match. CDR1 is MDHEN, CDR2 SYDVKM, per germline. This CDR3 comprises 16 residues.

This clone showed up just a few times. J is TRBJ1-6 and V is TRBV10-3; D is undetermined. The CDR3 is 14 amino acids. Trimming took 4 bases from V and 10 from J, leaving 14 bases between them. Germline-derived CDR1 and CDR2 are ENHRY and SYGVKD. CDR3 nucleotide sequence: TGTGCCATCAGTGTGAACAGTGGGGAGTCACCCCTCCACTTT. Translated, it gives CAISVNSGESPLHF.

This clone is a singleton in its sample. This chain joins TRBV6-5 and TRBJ2-7; weak D call: TRBD2 (6 bases). V lost 0 bases to trimming and J lost 5 bases, with 17 bases between them. Germline-derived CDR1 and CDR2 are MNHEY and SVGAGI. The CDR3 is 16 amino acids. Written as DNA, the CDR3 is TGTGCCAGCAGTTACTCGAGAGGGGTAGGCGGGGACGAGCAGTACTTC. Protein product: CASSYSRGVGGDEQYF.

This clone appeared a single time. The chain couples TRBV19 to TRBJ2-4; 7 bases fit TRBD1. This CDR3 region has 14 residues. V lost 4 bases to trimming and J lost 5 bases; unmatched junction nucleotides: 5. Germline V lookup: CDR1 LNHDA, CDR2 SQIVND (reference sequence). The CDR3 region is CASSNWTGENIQYF. DNA of the CDR3: TGTGCCAGTAGTAATTGGACAGGAGAAAACATTCAGTACTTC.

The chain links TRBV11-3 to TRBJ2-5, with D possibly matching TRBD1 (5 bases). Germline V gene data show CDR1 as SGHNT and CDR2 as YENEEA. Trimming pared 5 bases from V and 4 bases from J, leaving 14 bases between. The CDR3 spans 14 residues. CDR3 sequence (DNA): TGTGCCAGCAGCGCCTCCAGGGTGTCAGAGACCCAGTACTTC. This gives the protein CASSASRVSETQYF.

The chain joins TRBV6-5 to TRBJ1-1; unclear D gene. V lost 11 bases and J lost 4, with 14 bases in between. Germline CDR1 and CDR2: MNHEY and SVGAGI. This CDR3 has 12 residues. CDR3 bases: TGTGCCGCCTCGGGAGGGTTCACTGAAGCTTTCTTT. It encodes CAASGGFTEAFF.

The rearrangement joins TRBV30 to TRBJ2-7; 9 bases are a match to TRBD2. This CDR3 region has 15 residues. After removal of 0 bases from V and 5 bases from J, the junction contained 8 bases not matched to a gene. The germline gives CDR1 GTSNPN, CDR2 SVGIG (reference sequence). The CDR3 sequence is CAWSVGLAGLNEQYF. The CDR3 DNA follows: TGTGCCTGGAGTGTAGGCCTAGCGGGGCTTAACGAGCAGTACTTC.

The chain has TRBV6-5 and TRBJ2-4, with TRBD1 as a possible D gene (7 bases). CDR1 and CDR2 from the germline V gene are MNHEY and SVGAGI. CDR3 size: 14 residues. Trimming took off 9 bases at V and 5 bases at J, with 17 bases between the two ends. The CDR3 region has the DNA TGTGCCAGTACCCCCGCGGGACAGCAAAACATTCAGTACTTC. It codes for CASTPAGQQNIQYF.

The chain uses TRBV19 and TRBJ1-5; D is perhaps TRBD1 (5 bases). The V end lost 3 bases, the J end lost 3 bases, and 15 bases lay between the germline ends. The CDR3 spans 16 residues. CDR1 LNHDA and CDR2 SQIVND come from the germline V gene (reference sequence). The CDR3 loop reads CASSILGVMDNQPQHF. In DNA, the CDR3 is TGTGCCAGTAGTATTCTAGGGGTGATGGACAATCAGCCCCAGCATTTT. The variable domain in full, with the rest retrieved from reference TRBV19 and TRBJ1-5, is DGGITQSPKYLFRKEGQNVTLSCEQNLNHDAMYWYRQDPGQGLRLIYYSQIVNDFQKGDIAEGYSVSREKKESFPLTVTSAQKNPTAFYLCASSILGVMDNQPQHFGDGTRLSIL.

This clone was picked up a small number of times. This chain connects TRBV5-5 to TRBJ1-5; TRBD1 aligns across 7 bases. Germline CDR1 reads SGHKS; CDR2 reads YYEKEE (reference sequence). The CDR3 loop spans 15 amino acids. The J segment lost 3 bases and the V segment lost 3 bases, leaving 6 bases of the junction unmatched. The CDR3 spells CASSYITGANQPQHF. DNA for the CDR3: TGTGCCAGCAGCTATATAACAGGGGCCAATCAGCCCCAGCATTTT.

The gene calls are TRBV30 and TRBJ1-1; unclear D gene. Trimming pared 3 bases from V and 1 base from J, leaving 9 bases between. The CDR3 covers 13 residues. CDR1 and CDR2 (germline): GTSNPN, SVGIG (reference sequence). CDR3 loop: CAWRDTRNTEAFF. The DNA for the CDR3 is TGTGCCTGGAGAGACACCCGGAACACTGAAGCTTTCTTT.

CDR3 sequence reads: CASSPRQGTNYGYTF. Here the CDR3 DNA reads TGTGCCAGCAGCCCCCGACAGGGAACTAACTATGGCTACACCTTC. The V gene is TRBV7-2, the J gene TRBJ1-2; TRBD1 matches 7 bases. With V trimmed by 5 bases and J by 0 bases, 6 bases remained unmatched. CDR3 length equals 15 residues. CDR1 and CDR2 (germline): SGHTA, FQGNSA.

The genes are TRBV19 and TRBJ2-5; D perhaps matches TRBD2 (6 bases). Between the trimmed V and J ends, which lost 3 bases and 4 bases, there was a span of 15 bases. In germline, CDR1 is LNHDA, CDR2 SQIVND (reference sequence). There are 15 residues in the CDR3. The CDR3 sequence: CASSITGRMGETQYF. The CDR3 region has the DNA TGTGCCAGTAGTATTACGGGGAGGATGGGAGAGACCCAGTACTTC.

The count of this clone is one. The chain links TRBV19 to TRBJ1-3; maybe TRBD1 (6 bases). Looked up from germline, CDR1 is LNHDA and CDR2 is SQIVND (reference sequence). V gave up 5 bases and J gave up 5 bases, with 13 bases separating them. The CDR3 runs 14 residues. The CDR3: CASSSTGSRNTIYF. The CDR3 DNA reads TGTGCCAGTAGTTCCACAGGGAGCCGAAACACCATATATTTT.

The chain joins TRBV7-9 to TRBJ2-2; a weak D match, TRBD2 (7 bases). V lost 6 bases to trimming and J lost 0 bases, with 11 bases between them. The CDR3 sequence is 15 residues long. In germline, CDR1 is SEHNR, CDR2 FQNEAQ (reference sequence). CDR3 protein: CASRGRDTNTGELFF. DNA for the CDR3: TGTGCCAGCAGGGGGAGGGACACGAACACCGGGGAGCTGTTTTTT.

V and J are TRBV18 and TRBJ2-7; D is perhaps TRBD1 (6 bases). This CDR3 comprises 14 residues. The V gene lost 5 bases and the J gene lost 2 bases, with 13 bases spanning the gap. Germline CDR1 and CDR2: KGHSH and LQKENI. The CDR3 sequence: CASSDPGQPYEQYF. CDR3 in DNA: TGTGCCAGCTCAGATCCGGGACAACCCTACGAGCAGTACTTC. Using reference TRBV18 and TRBJ2-7 for the parts outside the CDR3, the full variable domain is NAGVMQNPRHLVRRRGQEARLRCSPMKGHSHVYWYRQLPEEGLKFMVYLQKENIIDESGMPKERFSAEFPKEGPSILRIQQVVRGDSAAYFCASSDPGQPYEQYFGPGTRLTVT.

The V gene is TRBV11-3, the J gene TRBJ1-4; TRBD1 matches at 7 bases. CDR3 length: 15 amino acids. Germline assignment: CDR1 SGHNT and CDR2 YENEEA. V lost 3 bases to trimming and J lost 3 bases; unmatched junction nucleotides: 4. In DNA, the CDR3 is TGTGCCAGCAGCTTCCAGGGGGGTTCTAATGAAAAACTGTTTTTT. Its protein product is CASSFQGGSNEKLFF.

The CDR3 coding sequence is TGTGCCAGCAGCCAATGGCAGGGCAGGAGCTCCTACGAGCAGTACTTC. Translating gives CASSQWQGRSSYEQYF. The genes are TRBV14 and TRBJ2-7; D might be TRBD1 (5 bases). V was trimmed by 2 bases and J by 0 bases, leaving 14 bases between them. This CDR3 region has 16 residues. The germline CDR1 and CDR2 sequences are SGHDN and FVKESK.

This clone has just one count. CDR3 coding DNA: TGTGCCTGGAGTGGGCCGCGGACAGGGGGCGCCTATGGCTACACCTTC. It codes for CAWSGPRTGGAYGYTF. The chain combines TRBV30 with TRBJ1-2, with TRBD1 matching over 11 bases. V gave up 1 base and J gave up 4 bases; unmatched junction bases: 8. Germline loops: CDR1 GTSNPN, CDR2 SVGIG (reference sequence). The length of the CDR3 is 16 residues.

The chain uses TRBV14 and TRBJ1-5, with D possibly TRBD1 on 5 matching bases. This CDR3 spans 15 amino acids. Germline lookup yields CDR1 SGHDN and CDR2 FVKESK. V lost 4 bases to trimming and J lost 0 bases, with 10 bases between them. The CDR3 DNA follows: TGTGCCAGCAGCCGCGGGGGAAATAGCAATCAGCCCCAGCATTTT. It yields the protein CASSRGGNSNQPQHF.